These 14 T cell receptor beta chains originate from one sample sequenced in a study of T-cell reconstitution after alpha-beta-depleted transplantation in children (dated by TCRdb to the mid-2010s). The treatment or condition label on this specimen signifies: allogeneic hematopoietic cell transplantation with graft depleted of TCRalphabeta T cells and CD19 B cells. Libraries were made using PCR. The listed sequencing device is Illumina HiSeq 2500. TCR libraries were prepared with molecular barcoding, using unique molecular identifiers to normalize TCRbeta repertoire quantification. TCRdb trimmed the raw reads at Q25, called clones with MiXCR and kept productive beta chains. Rows are combined by CDR3 protein, so each entry shows the most common genes and DNA. The sample table holds just under 350,000 distinct CDR3 sequences, of which roughly 16% were seen once. Jointly, the top ten make up roughly 40% of the sample.

Sequenced material: PBMCs, mostly from graft donor cells, taken 360 days after TCRalphabeta/CD19-depleted stem cell transplant. The source of these receptors is a male patient under 10 years old who had a stem cell transplant for acute lymphoblastic leukemia, so the T cells may come from the graft donor.

The J gene is TRBJ2-5, the V gene TRBV5-1; D may match TRBD1 or TRBD2 (5 bases each). This CDR3 contains 15 residues. V lost 3 bases and J lost 5, with 17 bases in between. Germline V gene lookup returns CDR1 SGHRS and CDR2 YFSETQ. The CDR3 spells CASSWTPGPGETQYF. CDR3 sequence (DNA): TGCGCCAGCAGCTGGACACCGGGACCTGGGGAGACCCAGTACTTC.

The chain uses TRBV4-3 and TRBJ2-7, with TRBD2 as a possible D gene (6 bases). The CDR3 is 15 amino acids. The germline CDR1 and CDR2 sequences are LGHNA and YSLEER. Trimming removed 0 bases from V and 0 bases from J, with 9 bases in between. The CDR3 DNA follows: TGCGCCAGCAGCCAAGAACGGGAGCACTCCTACGAGCAGTACTTC. The encoded protein is CASSQEREHSYEQYF.

This clonotype was recorded many times. The chain couples TRBV12-3 or TRBV12-4 to TRBJ2-2; 7 nucleotides align to TRBD1. V shed 4 bases and J 7 bases; nucleotides not matched to a gene: 9. This CDR3 comprises 15 residues. The CDR3 here is CASSSWTGWNGELFF. CDR3 coding DNA: TGTGCCAGCAGTTCTTGGACAGGCTGGAACGGGGAGCTGTTTTTT.

The table lists this clonotype with a few counts. This sequence joins TRBV15 and TRBJ2-1; D not certain. The length of the CDR3 is 14 residues. Germline V gene data show CDR1 as LNHNV and CDR2 as YYDKDF (reference sequence). Between the trimmed V and J ends, which lost 4 bases and 4 bases, there was a span of 11 bases. The CDR3 sequence: CATSIDLGYNEQFF. The DNA of the CDR3 is TGTGCCACCAGCATTGATTTGGGTTACAATGAGCAGTTCTTC.

The chain is built from TRBV10-1 and TRBJ1-1; the D gene is possibly TRBD1 (5 bases). Per germline, CDR1 WNHNN and CDR2 SYGVQD (reference sequence). Trimming stripped 4 bases from V and 4 bases from J, with 16 bases between. The CDR3 runs 15 residues. The CDR3 DNA follows: TGCGCCAGCAGTGCACGGACAAATAGTGGCACTGAAGCTTTCTTT. Residues: CASSARTNSGTEAFF.

This clonotype was counted only a few times. The CDR3 DNA reads TGTGCCAGCAGCCAAGGGCCGAGACGGGGCTCACCTTTCAATGAGCAGTTCTTC. Protein product: CASSQGPRRGSPFNEQFF. V and J are TRBV14 and TRBJ2-1; D may match TRBD1 or TRBD2 (5 bases each). There are 18 residues in the CDR3. Germline V lookup: CDR1 SGHDN, CDR2 FVKESK. V was pared by 1 base and J by 6 bases, with 22 bases between.

This clonotype was detected a few times. The J gene is TRBJ2-2, the V gene TRBV29-1; 9 nucleotides match TRBD1. CDR1 is SQVTM and CDR2 is ANQGSEA in the germline V gene. CDR3 length: 14 amino acids. The junction had 4 bases not matched to a gene; V was cut back by 3 bases and J by 5 bases. The CDR3 bases are TGCAGCGTTGAGCGGACAGGGGCTACCGGGGAGCTGTTTTTT. Protein product: CSVERTGATGELFF.

The gene calls are TRBV16 and TRBJ2-1, with 7 bases that match TRBD2. The trim removed 7 bases at V and 4 bases at J, leaving 16 bases unmatched. This CDR3 contains 17 residues. The germline CDR1 and CDR2 sequences are KGHSY and FQNENV. CDR3 sequence: CASKKTSLAEYYNEQFF. CDR3 coding DNA: TGTGCCAGCAAGAAAACGTCCCTAGCGGAATATTACAATGAGCAGTTCTTC.

This clonotype was detected a few times. J is TRBJ1-6 and V is TRBV7-8; 8 positions match TRBD1. The V and J ends lost 2 bases and 7 bases, in that order; junction bases with no gene match: 4. The CDR3 runs 15 residues. CDR1 and CDR2 (germline): SGHVS, FQNEAQ. CDR3 DNA sequence: TGTGCCAGCAGCTTAATGGGACAGGTCAATTCACCCCTCCACTTT. The encoded protein is CASSLMGQVNSPLHF.

The table lists this clonotype with a few counts. The genes are TRBV29-1 and TRBJ2-1; D is ambiguous. Trimming shortened V by 3 bases and J by 5 bases, and 8 bases separated the two germline ends. Germline V CDR1 and CDR2: SQVTM, ANQGSEA. The CDR3 contains 12 residues. The CDR3 spells CSVDGFHNEQFF. The DNA for the CDR3 is TGCAGCGTTGACGGATTTCACAATGAGCAGTTCTTC.

The chain carries TRBV20-1 and TRBJ2-3, with 7 bases fitting TRBD2. The germline V gene has CDR1 DFQATT and CDR2 SNEGSKA (reference sequence). The CDR3 runs 13 residues. The CDR3 loop is CSPFSGSTDTQYF. The CDR3 nucleotides read TGCAGCCCCTTTAGCGGGAGCACAGATACGCAGTATTTT.

The chain recombines TRBV19 with TRBJ2-7, with 8 bases that match TRBD1. After removal of 4 bases from V and 2 bases from J, the junction contained 7 bases not matched to a gene. Germline CDR1 LNHDA, CDR2 SQIVND (reference sequence). The CDR3 sequence is 15 residues long. The DNA for the CDR3 is TGTGCCAGTAGTACCAGACCAGGGGGCACCTACGAGCAGTACTTC. This sequence encodes CASSTRPGGTYEQYF.

The chain's CDR3 is CASSFSGDSYEQYF. The CDR3 DNA is TGTGCCAGCAGCTTCAGCGGGGACTCCTACGAGCAGTACTTC. The V gene is TRBV7-2, the J gene TRBJ2-7, with 7 bases aligning to TRBD2. The CDR3 spans 14 residues. Germline assignment: CDR1 SGHTA and CDR2 FQGNSA. V lost 3 bases, J lost 0 bases, and 2 bases stayed unmatched.

The chain joins TRBV29-1 to TRBJ1-2; D remains ambiguous. Deletions cut 4 bases from V and 7 bases from J, with 22 bases between. The CDR3 is made up of 15 amino acids. The V gene's germline CDR1 is SQVTM and CDR2 ANQGSEA. CDR3 sequence (DNA): TGCAGCGTTGGCGGGGTTGAGAGCCGTGTTAGTGGCTACACCTTC. It encodes CSVGGVESRVSGYTF.